This TCR beta chain emerged from a study of identical twins (TCRdb year 2016). About the study as a whole: The study deep-sequenced TCR alpha and beta repertoires from monozygotic twins, unrelated adults of various ages and cord blood to test whether fetal clonotypes persist. Replicate twin experiments were performed at different times using different library preparation protocols to rule out contamination. Beyond this particular receptor, the publication reports: Fewer insertions were carried by abundant cord blood beta clonotypes, a similar but weaker trend appeared in young adult naive repertoires, and no such trend appeared in memory repertoires. The excess sharing between twins in beta out-of-frame sequences was weaker because fewer shared sequences reduced the signal-to-noise ratio. Recombination models systematically underestimated out-of-frame TCR alpha sharing in monozygotic twins but agreed with sharing between unrelated individuals. Compared with coincidental sharing between unrelated individuals, out-of-frame TCR alpha sequences shared between twins had an excess of sequences with low generation probability. Invariant T cells such as MAIT and iNKT could partly confound zero-insertion analyses, although diverse VJ usage argued against such confounding for most clonotypes. Conclusions relied on cross-sectional statistical analysis, since the same donors could not be followed over many years.

The library relied on 5' RACE. These reads were obtained on an Illumina HiSeq 2000. A universal primer binding site was added through template switching, and the final cDNA carried a unique molecular identifier so that TCR cDNA molecules could be counted accurately. Specific primers in the conserved constant-segment region were used to synthesize first-strand cDNA for the TCR alpha and beta chains. To control for contamination, each cDNA library was double barcoded with a SMART-Mk sample barcode plus Illumina barcodes. TruSeq adapter sequences along with Illumina sample barcodes were introduced in two successive PCR steps. The Illumina HiSeq platform was used with custom primers to sequence TCR alpha and beta cDNA libraries. On the authors' methods: MiGEC processed the raw reads to extract unique molecular identifiers, while MiXCR was used to determine the CDR3 positions. For each individual, recombination models were inferred using an EM algorithm with the repgenHMM and IGoR tools. Shared clonotype analysis was performed with the tcR package in R, normalizing sharing by the product of cloneset sizes. To study raw recombination without the effects of thymic and clonal selection, out-of-frame nonproductive sequences were analyzed. Using fastp trimming at Q25 and MiXCR clonotype assembly, TCRdb reanalyzed the public sequencing data and kept in-frame beta chains. Each entry merges the rows of one CDR3 protein and shows their most common DNA and genes. These V and J calls derive from TCRdb rather than the authors' analysis. This sample holds some 900,000 distinct CDR3 sequences; 9% to 15% were observed only once. The top ten clonotypes cover about 1.5% of the sample.

Of note for this clonotype: The antigen it binds to is not known. No clone much larger than this one lies a single base away; base qualities are absent.

Only healthy Caucasian donors were included. Three pairs of female monozygotic twins, all aged roughly 18 to 29 years, made up the twin cohort. Peripheral blood mononuclear cells were used as the source from which RNA for TCR libraries was isolated. The V and J ends are trimmed by 1 base and 3 bases, leaving 9 bases between them. From a lookup of the germline V gene (reference sequence), CDR1 and CDR2 are SEHNR and FQNEAQ. The CDR3, from cysteine to phenylalanine, totals 15 residues. Solely the CDR3 DNA is kept, with 45 bases framed from the first base. This same sample was also part of a study on yellow fever vaccine responses in identical twins. Per the second study: The T cell response to vaccination in identical twins was reported by the authors to appear partly convergent and partly personalized. In identical twins, the study followed T cell clones that responded to the vaccine with precision.

The chain joins TRBV7-9 to TRBJ2-2; possibly the D gene is TRBD2, per 5 matching bases. This clonotype was obtained from a woman aged 18-29 years in good health. The sample consisted of PBMCs. The nucleotide sequence reads TGTGCCAGCAGCTTAGTTGCTAGCTACACCGGGGAGCTGTTTTTT. The resulting protein is CASSLVASYTGELFF.